This T cell receptor beta chain was profiled in a study of blood T cell repertoires in COVID-19. At the level of the study: Donors in the United States, Italy and Spain gave samples during acute or convalescent COVID-19. Sources were T cells, B-cell-depleted T cells, or PBMCs; the material itself was cDNA or gDNA.

CDR1 is SGHTA and CDR2 is FQGNSA in the germline V gene. This CDR3 comprises 15 residues. V was pared by 3 bases and J by 4 bases, with 15 bases between. In the original analysis: Amplification with reference gene primers provided the estimates of nucleated cell counts. This table comes from immunoSEQ multiplex PCR, and its TCRdb copy is limited to in-frame clones, with some not included. The V and J calls and clone size come from that table; D and trimming were worked out from the DNA. This table has 150,000 to 200,000 clones, 90% appearing once. The receptor's source is a man aged 45-65 years with acute or convalescent COVID-19. The rearrangement links TRBV7-2 to TRBJ2-5, with D perhaps TRBD2 (7 bases). The sample comprised peripheral blood. The CDR3 here is CASSFRPGGPETQYF. CDR3 coding DNA: TGTGCCAGCAGCTTCCGGCCCGGGGGGCCAGAGACCCAGTACTTC.